Below, 5 T cell receptor beta chains from the same sample are listed, as sequenced in a study of OX40 agonist ivuxolimab in advanced cancers. Libraries were prepared by immunoSEQ multiplex PCR; TCRdb keeps only in-frame clonotypes and omits some of them. In the table there are about 40,000 clones, 75% to 90% of which are singletons. Sequencing was performed on CD4+ or CD8+ T cells sorted from blood, taken in a trial of the OX40 agonist ivuxolimab. The source of these receptors is an adult with an advanced solid tumor such as melanoma, head and neck, liver or kidney cancer.

The rearrangement joins TRBV30 to TRBJ2-1, with D unresolved. The germline V gene has CDR1 GTSNPN and CDR2 SVGIG (reference sequence). The length of the CDR3 is 13 residues. Trimming cost V 4 bases and J 8 bases, with 15 bases left between them. CDR3 DNA: TGTGCCTGGACCAACCCCCCAGAGGATGAGCAGTTCTTC. Translated, it gives CAWTNPPEDEQFF.

This clone was seen only once. The chain carries TRBV4-3 and TRBJ2-7; D may match TRBD1 or TRBD2 (5 bases each). This CDR3 is 13 amino acids long. The germline V gene encodes CDR1 LGHNA and CDR2 YSLEER. The V end was cut by 1 base, the J end by 4 bases, with 8 bases between. CDR3 bases: TGCGCCAGCAGCCAAGTGAGGGGTTACGAGCAGTACTTC. Residues: CASSQVRGYEQYF.

This clone was observed a few times. The chain is built from TRBV7-9 and TRBJ2-5, with D unresolved. This CDR3 has 14 residues. V was trimmed by 1 base and J by 9 bases, leaving 15 bases between them. Germline CDR1 and CDR2: SEHNR and FQNEAQ (reference sequence). The CDR3 spells CASSLDKHPVAQYF. CDR3 nucleotides: TGTGCCAGCAGCTTAGACAAGCACCCGGTTGCCCAGTACTTC.

This chain connects TRBV5-1 to TRBJ2-7; perhaps TRBD2 as D (7 bases). Germline V CDR1 and CDR2: SGHRS, YFSETQ. V lost 2 bases and J 5 bases, leaving 11 bases between the germline ends. The length of the CDR3 is 13 residues. The chain's CDR3 is CASSFGGANEQYF. CDR3 nucleotides: TGCGCCAGCAGCTTTGGGGGGGCGAACGAGCAGTACTTC.

The chain carries TRBV6-5 and TRBJ2-2, with a possible D match to TRBD1 (6 bases). Germline V gene data show CDR1 as MNHEY and CDR2 as SVGAGI. The CDR3 is 14 residues long. V gave up 5 bases and J gave up 3 bases, with 10 bases separating them. The CDR3 sequence is CASSMGQYTGELFF. Written as DNA, the CDR3 is TGTGCCAGCAGTATGGGACAATACACCGGGGAGCTGTTTTTT.